This T cell receptor (beta chain) was captured in a study of Ad26.COV2.S vaccination and SARS-CoV-2 variants. This clone was counted once. Antigen: not known. Study-wide results and caveats: Ad26.COV2.S recipients had broader spike-specific TCRs (P = 0.0014). Substantial breadth was reportedly displayed by spike-specific CD8+ and CD4+ T cell responses after vaccination.

Profiling relied on immunoSEQ multiplex PCR, and the TCRdb table lists in-frame clones only, not all of them. The top ten hold over 1.3% of the sample, which has hundreds of thousands of clones, about 90% seen once. The treatment here: around 19 received Ad26.COV2.S at low or high dose, single or two shots; roughly five received placebo; per-sample allocation not given. Sampling occurred on day 63 after the first vaccine or placebo injection. In the vaccine, an Ad26 vector expressed the SARS-CoV-2 spike of the Wuhan strain. The receptor's source is a person aged 18-65 years who received the Ad26.COV2.S COVID-19 vaccine or a placebo. The sample consisted of peripheral blood, taken in a trial of Ad26.COV2.S vaccine versus placebo.

The CDR3 DNA is TGCGCCACCGGGGCTTCCCTAACCTACGAGCAGTACTTC. It specifies CATGASLTYEQYF. The chain joins TRBV10-2 to TRBJ2-7, with D perhaps assigned TRBD1 or TRBD2 (5 bases each). CDR3 length equals 13 residues. The germline gives CDR1 WSHSY, CDR2 SAAADI. V lost 10 bases and J 2 bases, leaving 15 bases between the germline ends.